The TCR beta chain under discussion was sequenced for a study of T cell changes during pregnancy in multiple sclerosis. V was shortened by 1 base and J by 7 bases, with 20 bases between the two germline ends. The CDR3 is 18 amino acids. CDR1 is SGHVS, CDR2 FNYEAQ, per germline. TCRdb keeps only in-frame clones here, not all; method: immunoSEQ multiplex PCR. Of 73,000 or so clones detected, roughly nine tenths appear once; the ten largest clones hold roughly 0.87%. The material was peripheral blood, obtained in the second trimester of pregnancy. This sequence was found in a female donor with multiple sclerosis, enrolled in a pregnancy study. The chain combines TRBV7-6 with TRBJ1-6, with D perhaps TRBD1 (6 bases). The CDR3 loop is CASSLDRAGAPLNSPLHF. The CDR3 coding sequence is TGTGCCAGCAGCTTAGATCGGGCAGGGGCGCCGCTGAATTCACCCCTCCACTTT. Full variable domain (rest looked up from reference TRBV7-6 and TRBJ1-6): GAGVSQSPRYKVTKRGQDVALRCDPISGHVSLYWYRQALGQGPEFLTYFNYEAQQDKSGLPNDRFSAERPEGSISTLTIQRTEQRDSAMYRCASSLDRAGAPLNSPLHFGNGTRLTVT.